This TCR beta chain came from a study of shared clonotypes between healthy human individuals. This clone occurred once. The CDR3 has 16 residues. The table came from immunoSEQ multiplex PCR; TCRdb's copy has only in-frame clones and leaves some out. The table shows about 2.4 million clones, with roughly 93% occurring only once. This rearrangement joins TRBV21-1 to TRBJ2-7; TRBD2 reflects the table's D call only, with no check against the DNA. TRBV21-1 is an annotated pseudogene. Sequencing was done on a sample of naive CD4+ T cells from PBMCs. Subset denoted: CD45RA+ positively selected. The TCR comes from a man aged 18 to 30 in good health. Some clones in this sample may be carry-over from other donors' samples. The CDR3 loop is CASSKVFQGRAYEQYF. As DNA, the CDR3 is TGTGCCAGCAGCAAAGTTTTCCAGGGGAGGGCCTACGAGCAGTACTTC.